This T cell receptor (beta chain) was obtained from a study of follicular helper T cells after annual influenza vaccination. The germline V gene encodes CDR1 MNHNY and CDR2 SVGAGI (reference sequence). The CDR3 is 12 amino acids. The V end was cut by 8 bases, the J end by 3 bases, with 8 bases between. There are a few counts of this clone. Its antigen remains unidentified. Time point here: 2015-2016 season, 7 days after influenza vaccination. Donors with HIV/AIDS, active malignancy, immunomodulators or active illness were excluded. Generated by immunoSEQ multiplex PCR, the TCRdb table keeps only in-frame clones and is missing some. The sample includes several thousand clones, around 83% of them seen just once. Broader study findings: Rare clonotypes were missed; only roughly 10-22% of cells gave TCRB.

Sequenced material: CXCR5+ CD38- circulating T follicular helper cells from blood, taken 7 days after influenza vaccination. Subset in this sample: circulating Tfh, non-naive CD4+CXCR5+PD-1+ (ICOS+CD38+ or ICOS-CD38-). The chain has TRBV6-6 and TRBJ1-5; a possible D gene is TRBD1 (6 bases). The receptor was derived from an adult who received the influenza vaccine. The CDR3 DNA is TGTGCCAGCCGGGACAACAATCAGCCCCAGCATTTT. It translates to CASRDNNQPQHF.